The clone carrying this T cell receptor beta chain has ten or more counts. The CDR3 spans 13 residues. Trimming cost V 0 bases and J 2 bases, with 7 bases left between them. Germline CDR1 is DFQATT and CDR2 is SNEGSKA (reference sequence). This record comes from a study of patients and donors after allogeneic stem cell transplantation. TCRdb analysed the RT-PCR reads with MiXCR anew, one entry per CDR3 protein. The top ten hold more than 25% of the sample, which has fewer than 75,000 distinct CDR3 sequences, 13% seen once. The sample was blood, either unsorted or a sorted T cell fraction (not recorded which). The clonotype was recovered from a human donor who was either an allogeneic HSCT recipient or a stem cell or donor lymphocyte infusion donor (not recorded which). It is not recorded whose cells these are; they may come from a transplant donor. The chain uses TRBV20-1 and TRBJ1-2; TRBD1 might be the D (5 bases). The DNA for the CDR3 is TGCAGTGCTAGAGAATCAGGGAACTATGGCTACACCTTC. Residues: CSARESGNYGYTF.